This T cell receptor beta chain appears in the sequencing data of a study of blood T cell repertoires in COVID-19. At the level of the study: Acute and convalescent COVID-19 samples came from the United States, Italy and Spain. T cells, B-cell-depleted T cells, or PBMCs supplied cDNA or gDNA.

Those enrolled, adults aged about 18 to 89 years, came from fewer than 25 US areas. Trimming left V 8 bases short and J 6 bases short, with 14 bases between. The CDR3 totals 13 residues. The germline CDR1 and CDR2 sequences are MNHEY and SMNVEV (reference sequence). Original handling: Amplifying reference gene primers gave estimates of nucleated cell counts. Here immunoSEQ multiplex PCR was the method, and the copy in TCRdb shows in-frame clones only, minus some. V and J calls plus clone size are reproduced from that table; the DNA served to infer D and trimming. The data show approximately 300,000 clones, more than 90% seen once.

The sample was PBMCs or T cells enriched from blood (not recorded which). The V call is TRBV27, the J call TRBJ2-1; no reliable D call. The receptor was derived from a woman aged 30 to 39 who had recovered from COVID-19. The CDR3 nucleotides read TGTGCCAGCTCCTACCAGGCCGTCAATGAGCAGTTCTTC. Protein: CASSYQAVNEQFF.